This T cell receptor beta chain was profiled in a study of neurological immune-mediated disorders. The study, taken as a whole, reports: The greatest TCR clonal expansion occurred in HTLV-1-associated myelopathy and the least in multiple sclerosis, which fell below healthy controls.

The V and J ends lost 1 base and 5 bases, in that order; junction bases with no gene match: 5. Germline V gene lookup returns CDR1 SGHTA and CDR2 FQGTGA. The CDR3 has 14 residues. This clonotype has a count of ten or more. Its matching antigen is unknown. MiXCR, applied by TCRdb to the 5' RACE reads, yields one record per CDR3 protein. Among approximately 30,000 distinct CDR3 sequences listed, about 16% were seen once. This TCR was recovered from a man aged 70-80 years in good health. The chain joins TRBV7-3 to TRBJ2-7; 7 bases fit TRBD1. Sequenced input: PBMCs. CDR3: CASSLKGQGDEQYF. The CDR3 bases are TGTGCCAGCAGCTTAAAAGGGCAGGGGGACGAGCAGTACTTC.